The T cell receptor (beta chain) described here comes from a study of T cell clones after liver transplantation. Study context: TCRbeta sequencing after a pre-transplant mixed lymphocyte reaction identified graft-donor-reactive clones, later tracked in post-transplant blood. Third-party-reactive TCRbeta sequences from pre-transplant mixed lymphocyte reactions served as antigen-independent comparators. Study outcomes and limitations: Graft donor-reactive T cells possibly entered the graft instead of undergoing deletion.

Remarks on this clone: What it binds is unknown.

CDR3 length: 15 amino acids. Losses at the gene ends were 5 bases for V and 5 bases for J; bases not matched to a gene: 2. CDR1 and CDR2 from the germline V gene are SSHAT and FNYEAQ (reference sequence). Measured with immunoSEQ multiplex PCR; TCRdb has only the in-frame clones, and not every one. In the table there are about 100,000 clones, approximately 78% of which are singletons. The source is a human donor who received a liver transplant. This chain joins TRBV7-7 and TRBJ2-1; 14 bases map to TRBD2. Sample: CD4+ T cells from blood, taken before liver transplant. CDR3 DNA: TGTGCCAGCAGCGCGGGACTAGCGGGGGACAATGAGCAGTTCTTC. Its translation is CASSAGLAGDNEQFF.